A selection of T cell receptor beta chains follows, all from one sample in a study of OX40 agonist ivuxolimab in advanced cancers. Sequenced by immunoSEQ multiplex PCR; TCRdb stores in-frame clones only, minus some. The sample contains 90,000 or so clones, 80% to 95% of which appear only once. The specimen was CD4+ or CD8+ T cells sorted from blood, collected in a trial of the OX40 agonist ivuxolimab. The source is an adult with an advanced solid tumor such as melanoma, head and neck, liver or kidney cancer. Both conserved end residues are part of each CDR3. D genes are given only for firm matches. The size of a clone is reported for some rows only, either as once, few or many, or as a class for expanded clones.

j_call | d_call | v_call | clone_size | cdr3_nt | cdr3_aa
TRBJ2-5 | TRBD2 | TRBV6-5 | . | TGTGCCAGCAGTTCCCCCCTAGCGGAGAAAAAAGAGACCCAGTACTTC | CASSSPLAEKKETQYF
TRBJ1-2 | . | TRBV7-8 | . | TGTGCCAGCAGCTTAGCAGGACAACGAATAGGCTACACCTTC | CASSLAGQRIGYTF
TRBJ1-5 | . | TRBV6-1 | . | TGTGCCAGCAGTCAGAAGAAGACTAGCAATCAGCCCCAGCATTTT | CASSQKKTSNQPQHF
TRBJ2-5 | TRBD2 | TRBV29-1 | . | TGCAGCGTTGAAGGACTAGCGGGGGGGCGGGAGACCCAGTACTTC | CSVEGLAGGRETQYF
TRBJ2-2 | . | TRBV27 | . | TGTGCCAGCTTTGTCCCTAACACCGGGGAGCTGTTTTTT | CASFVPNTGELFF
TRBJ2-7 | . | TRBV28 | . | TGTGCCAGCAGTCTGTTAGGACGGGGTTTTGGTGTACTTCACTACGAGCAGTACTTC | CASSLLGRGFGVLHYEQYF
TRBJ2-3 | TRBD2 | TRBV9 | once | TGTGCCAGCAGCGTAGGGGCTAGCGGGACGTTAGATACGCAGTATTTT | CASSVGASGTLDTQYF
TRBJ1-2 | . | TRBV5-1 | . | TGCGCCAGCAGCCCGGCCAACAGCCCCCATGGCTACACCTTC | CASSPANSPHGYTF
TRBJ2-1 | . | TRBV2 | . | TGTGCCAGCAGACCGAGGGGGGACTATGAGCAGTTCTTC | CASRPRGDYEQFF
TRBJ2-7 | . | TRBV15 | . | TGTGCCACCAGCTCGCAGGGACGGATTGGATACGAGCAGTACTTC | CATSSQGRIGYEQYF
TRBJ1-2 | . | TRBV27 | . | TGTGCCAGCAGTTTTAGAGGGGACAATGGCTACACCTTC | CASSFRGDNGYTF
TRBJ2-4 | TRBD1 | TRBV4-1 | . | TGCGCCAGCAGCCAAGCTCCTGACAGGGATCAGTACATTCAGTACTTC | CASSQAPDRDQYIQYF
TRBJ2-7 | . | TRBV7-9 | . | TGTGCCAGCAGCCATCATTCGGGGAAACGAGAGCAGTACTTC | CASSHHSGKREQYF
TRBJ2-3 | TRBD1 | TRBV11-3 | . | TGTGCCAGCAGCACAGGACAGGGTTCAGATACGCAGTATTTT | CASSTGQGSDTQYF
TRBJ1-2 | . | TRBV7-8 | once | TGTGCCAGCAGCTTAGATCCGGGGGACGGTGTTTCCTTCTATGGCTACACCTTC | CASSLDPGDGVSFYGYTF
TRBJ2-7 | TRBD1 | TRBV5-1 | once | TGCGCCAGCAGCTTGGAGGGGGCGCCAGGGCAGTACTTC | CASSLEGAPGQYF
TRBJ2-3 | . | TRBV19 | once | TGTGCCAGTAGTTTCAGTCGGGGTACGCAGTATTTT | CASSFSRGTQYF
TRBJ2-2 | . | TRBV19 | . | TGTGCCAGTAGTATAAACGGGATGGCGAACACCGGGGAGCTGTTTTTT | CASSINGMANTGELFF
TRBJ2-3 | TRBD1 | TRBV2 | . | TGTGCCAGGGACAGGGCCACACTCACAGATACGCAGTATTTT | CARDRATLTDTQYF
TRBJ1-3 | . | TRBV7-9 | . | TGTGCCAGCAGCTTAGGGGTAGGGACTGGAAACACCATATATTTT | CASSLGVGTGNTIYF
TRBJ2-7 | . | TRBV5-6 | few | TGTGCCAGCAGCCTCCCAGGGGCCTACGAGCAGTACTTC | CASSLPGAYEQYF
TRBJ1-1 | . | TRBV10-3 | . | TGTGCCATCAGTGAGTCTCAAAAGGGGCGAACTGAAGCTTTCTTT | CAISESQKGRTEAFF
TRBJ2-3 | TRBD2 | TRBV30 | . | TGTGCCTGGAGTGTGGGGGGGAACACAGATACGCAGTATTTT | CAWSVGGNTDTQYF
TRBJ1-2 | . | TRBV6-5 | . | TGTGCCAGCAGTTACGAGGAGAACTATGGCTACACCTTC | CASSYEENYGYTF
TRBJ2-1 | . | TRBV4-1 | . | TGCGCCAGCAGCCAGTCCAGAGGTGAGCAGTTCTTC | CASSQSRGEQFF
TRBJ2-7 | TRBD1 | TRBV11-2 | . | TGTGCCAGCAGCTTGGGGCAGGGGGCCTACGAGCAGTACTTC | CASSLGQGAYEQYF
TRBJ1-1 | . | TRBV27 | once | TGTGCCAGCAGTTTATTCGGGGCTGGGACTGAAGCTTTCTTT | CASSLFGAGTEAFF
TRBJ2-7 | TRBD2 | TRBV9 | once | TGTGCCAGCAGCGCGGGGACTAGAGACGAGCAGTACTTC | CASSAGTRDEQYF
TRBJ1-5 | . | TRBV4-1 | . | TGCGCCAGCAGCCACAACCCCGGGGAAAGCAATCAGCCCCAGCATTTT | CASSHNPGESNQPQHF
TRBJ2-3 | . | TRBV12-5 | . | TGTGCTAGTGGTTTCGACTACAGCACAGATACGCAGTATTTT | CASGFDYSTDTQYF
TRBJ1-1 | . | TRBV29-1 | . | TGCAGCGTTCCTCAACAGGTGAACACTGAAGCTTTCTTT | CSVPQQVNTEAFF
TRBJ2-1 | . | TRBV19 | . | TGTGCCAGTAGTATAGTGGAGAGACCGAATGAGCAGTTCTTC | CASSIVERPNEQFF
TRBJ2-1 | . | TRBV5-1 | . | TGCGCCAGCAGCTTACTCGGGCCGGCAGCGGATGAGCAGTTCTTC | CASSLLGPAADEQFF
TRBJ2-7 | TRBD2 | TRBV10-1 | once | TGCGCCAGCAGTAGCGGGAGGGGCTACGAGCAGTACTTC | CASSSGRGYEQYF
TRBJ1-2 | . | TRBV27 | . | TGTGCCAGCAGTTTATATTACGGAAACTATGGCTACACCTTC | CASSLYYGNYGYTF
TRBJ1-3 | . | TRBV6-6 | . | TGTGCCAGCAGTTACTCCGACGAAAACACCATATATTTT | CASSYSDENTIYF
TRBJ2-1 | TRBD2 | TRBV7-8 | . | TGTGCCAGCAGCTTAGCCCCCCTTGTCCTACTAGCGGGAGCCGACAATGAGCAGTTCTTC | CASSLAPLVLLAGADNEQFF
TRBJ2-1 | . | TRBV4-3 | . | TGCGCCAGCAGCCAAGACCAGGGCTCCTACAATGAGCAGTTCTTC | CASSQDQGSYNEQFF
TRBJ2-7 | TRBD1 | TRBV27 | few | TGTGCCAGCAGTTTAGGGACAGGGGCCTACGAGCAGTACTTC | CASSLGTGAYEQYF
TRBJ2-7 | TRBD2 | TRBV5-4 | once | TGTGCCAGCAGCTCCAGACTAGCTCCCTACGAGCAGTACTTC | CASSSRLAPYEQYF
TRBJ2-7 | TRBD2 | TRBV7-3 | . | TGTGCCAGCAGCTTACCGGGACTAGCGGAGTTCTACGAGCAGTACTTC | CASSLPGLAEFYEQYF
TRBJ2-7 | TRBD2 | TRBV5-1 | . | TGCGCCAGCAGCTTGGAGGCCCTTAAACTAGCGCCCCCCTCCTACGAGCAGTACTTC | CASSLEALKLAPPSYEQYF
TRBJ2-3 | . | TRBV5-1 | . | TGCGCCAGCAGCCTTGACCGGGCGGGATGGGCAGATACGCAGTATTTT | CASSLDRAGWADTQYF
TRBJ2-1 | TRBD2 | TRBV15 | . | TGTGCCACCAGCGGGTTAGCGGGGGGTAACAATGAGCAGTTCTTC | CATSGLAGGNNEQFF
TRBJ2-7 | . | TRBV27 | . | TGTGCCAGCAGTTTATTCTGGGTCCGTAGCTCCTACGAGCAGTACTTC | CASSLFWVRSSYEQYF
TRBJ2-5 | TRBD2 | TRBV9 | . | TGTGCCAGCAGCCCGGGACTAGCTGCAGAGACCCAGTACTTC | CASSPGLAAETQYF
TRBJ2-1 | . | TRBV4-1 | . | TGCGCCAGCACAAAAGGGGGACTATTGAGCTCCTACAATGAGCAGTTCTTC | CASTKGGLLSSYNEQFF
TRBJ2-1 | TRBD2 | TRBV5-4 | . | TGTGCCAGCAGCTTTTACCGGGGGGGCCCGAATGAGCAGTTCTTC | CASSFYRGGPNEQFF
TRBJ2-7 | TRBD2 | TRBV6-5 | . | TGTGCCAGCAGTTACTCGGATAGCGGGAGCGAGCAGTACTTC | CASSYSDSGSEQYF
TRBJ2-1 | . | TRBV27 | . | TGTGCCAGCATCTCCCAGGGTAGTGGGAATGAGCAGTTCTTC | CASISQGSGNEQFF
TRBJ1-3 | . | TRBV13 | . | TGTGCCAGCAGCTTAGGCCGACGGAACTCTGGAAACACCATATATTTT | CASSLGRRNSGNTIYF
TRBJ2-2 | . | TRBV7-6 | . | TGTGCCAGCAGCTTAGTTGTGTGGGGGGCGGACGGGGAGCTGTTTTTT | CASSLVVWGADGELFF
TRBJ2-1 | . | TRBV7-6 | . | TGTGCCAGCAGCCCGACACCCACCCAGCCCCAGCGGACGCCTTTTCTTTACAATGAGCAGTTCTTC | CASSPTPTQPQRTPFLYNEQFF
TRBJ1-2 | TRBD1 | TRBV7-2 | . | TGTGCCAGCAGCCTGACAGGGGGCGTCGATGGCTACACCTTC | CASSLTGGVDGYTF